This is a list of T cell receptor beta chains from one sample in a study of cytomegalovirus exposure and HLA in healthy donors. Only in-frame clones appear in the TCRdb table, and some are missing; sequencing was by immunoSEQ multiplex PCR. Among around 130,000 clones listed, 60% to 85% were seen once. The specimen was PBMCs. The receptor set was obtained from a woman aged 40 to 50 in good health and CMV-seronegative. The CDR3 runs from the conserved cysteine through the conserved F or W. D genes are given only for firm matches. Clone size, where shown, is once, few, many, or a class for clones that have expanded.

D gene,J gene,V gene,clone size,CDR3 DNA,CDR3 protein
TRBD1,TRBJ2-6,TRBV29-1,.,TGCAGCGTTCCGGACAGGGGGGCACCTGGGGCCAACGGCCTGACTTTC,CSVPDRGAPGANGLTF
.,TRBJ1-2,TRBV11-2,once,TGTGCCAGCAGCACCCGGGGGGGTCACCCTAACTATGGCTACACCTTC,CASSTRGGHPNYGYTF
TRBD1,TRBJ1-3,TRBV28,.,TGTGCCAGCAGTTTATGGGGGACAGGATCCGGGAACACCATATATTTT,CASSLWGTGSGNTIYF
.,TRBJ2-2,TRBV5-1,.,TGCGCCAGCAGCTTCCCAGGCGCCGGGGAGCTGTTTTTT,CASSFPGAGELFF
TRBD1,TRBJ2-4,TRBV28,.,TGTGCCAGCAGTTTCCTCATACCGGACAGGGGGGGAAACATTCAGTACTTC,CASSFLIPDRGGNIQYF
.,TRBJ1-2,TRBV7-9,.,TGTGCCAGCAGCTTAGAACAGGTCTATGGCTACACCTTC,CASSLEQVYGYTF
TRBD2,TRBJ2-1,TRBV6-1,.,TGTGCCAGCAGTGAAGGGTTGGGGCGCGGGGGTAATGAGCAGTTCTTC,CASSEGLGRGGNEQFF
.,TRBJ2-2,TRBV9,.,TGTGCCAGCAGCGTATCTGCGACAGTCTTTTTGAACACCGGGGAGCTGTTTTTT,CASSVSATVFLNTGELFF
.,TRBJ1-2,TRBV28,.,TGTGCCAGCAGTTTAGGGGAAGCGGATGGCTACACCTTC,CASSLGEADGYTF
.,TRBJ1-1,TRBV29-1,.,TGCAGCGTTGGGGGACGAGGAGGGGACACTGAAGCTTTCTTT,CSVGGRGGDTEAFF
.,TRBJ2-7,TRBV9,.,TGTGCCAGCAGCGTAGATCAGGGGCGTGAGCAGTACTTC,CASSVDQGREQYF
.,TRBJ2-3,TRBV5-1,.,TGCGCCAGCAGCGGCGGGACGGACGAACTCACAGATACGCAGTATTTT,CASSGGTDELTDTQYF
.,TRBJ1-1,TRBV10-3,.,TGTGCCATCAGTGAGTTGACAGGGAACACTGAAGCTTTCTTT,CAISELTGNTEAFF
.,TRBJ2-5,TRBV5-1,.,TGCGCCAGCAGGTTACAATCTTCACAAGAGACCCAGTACTTC,CASRLQSSQETQYF
.,TRBJ2-1,TRBV11-1,.,TGTGCCAGCAGCTTGAGGGTATCTAACGGGAATGAGCAGTTCTTC,CASSLRVSNGNEQFF
.,TRBJ2-5,TRBV9,few,TGTGCCAGCAGCGTAGGATCGGCAGGCCAAGAGACCCAGTACTTC,CASSVGSAGQETQYF
.,TRBJ2-6,TRBV7-8,once,TGTGCCAGCAGCTTACGTACACCCACCTCTGGGGCCAACGTCCTGACTTTC,CASSLRTPTSGANVLTF
TRBD2,TRBJ2-1,TRBV7-3,.,TGTGCCAGCAGCCTCGGACTAGGTTTAGGCAATGAGCAGTTCTTC,CASSLGLGLGNEQFF
.,TRBJ2-7,TRBV25-1,.,TGTGCCAGCAGACCACAGGGTAGATCCTACGAGCAGTACTTC,CASRPQGRSYEQYF
TRBD1,TRBJ1-1,TRBV6-5,few,TGTGCCAGCAGCTTTGACAGGGGGGCTGAAGCTTTCTTT,CASSFDRGAEAFF
.,TRBJ1-4,TRBV5-5,.,TGTGCCAGCAGCCCCGGGACACTATTAGAAAAACTGTTTTTT,CASSPGTLLEKLFF
TRBD1,TRBJ2-7,TRBV7-2,.,TGTGCCAGCAGCTCGGTGGACAGGGAAGACGAGCAGTACTTC,CASSSVDREDEQYF
.,TRBJ2-3,TRBV11-2,once,TGTGCCAGCAGCTTAGGGCGTGACACACTCCCGTATTTT,CASSLGRDTLPYF
TRBD1,TRBJ2-1,TRBV5-1,few,TGCGCCAGCCAGAGCACGTCGGGACAGGGGGCAGACTACAATGAGCAGTTCTTC,CASQSTSGQGADYNEQFF